The sequence of this T cell receptor (beta chain) was determined in a study of T cell changes during pregnancy in multiple sclerosis. CDR1 SGHRS and CDR2 YFSETQ come from the germline V gene. V lost 3 bases to trimming and J lost 7 bases; unmatched junction nucleotides: 6. The CDR3 runs 14 residues. The protocol was immunoSEQ multiplex PCR, while the TCRdb copy is restricted to in-frame clones and leaves out a portion. The repertoire has around 65,000 clones, about 90% of them found once; the top ten carry around 2.5%. The sequence was collected from a female donor in good health, enrolled as a control in a pregnancy study. The sequenced sample was peripheral blood, obtained in the second trimester of pregnancy. The chain has TRBV5-1 and TRBJ2-1, with TRBD2 matching over 8 bases. CDR3 DNA: TGCGCCAGCAGCTCGGGGACTAGTCCTAATGAGCAGTTCTTC. This translates into CASSSGTSPNEQFF.